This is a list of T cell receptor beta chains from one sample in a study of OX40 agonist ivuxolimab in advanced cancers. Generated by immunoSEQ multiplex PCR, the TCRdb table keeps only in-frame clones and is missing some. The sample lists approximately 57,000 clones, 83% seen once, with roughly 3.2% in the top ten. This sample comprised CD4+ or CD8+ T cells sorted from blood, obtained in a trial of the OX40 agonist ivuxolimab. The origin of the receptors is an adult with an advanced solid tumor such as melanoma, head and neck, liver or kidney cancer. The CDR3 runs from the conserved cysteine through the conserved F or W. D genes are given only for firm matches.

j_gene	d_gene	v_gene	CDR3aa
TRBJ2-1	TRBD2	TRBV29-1	CSAEIAGVSNEQFF
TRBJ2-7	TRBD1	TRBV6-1	CASSTRQGYEQYF
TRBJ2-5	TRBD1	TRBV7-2	CASSYDRGSGTQYF
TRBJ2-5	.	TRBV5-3	CASSLYETQYF
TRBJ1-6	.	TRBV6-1	CASSGDGNSPLHF
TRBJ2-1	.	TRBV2	CASSEIRNEQFF
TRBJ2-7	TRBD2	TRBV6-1	CASSEARVAGSYEQYF
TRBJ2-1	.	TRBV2	CASSFQGNEQFF
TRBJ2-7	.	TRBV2	CASSAHGEQYF
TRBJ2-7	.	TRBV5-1	CASSSGLQDEQYF
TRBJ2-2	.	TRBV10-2	CASSDGQVLRELFF
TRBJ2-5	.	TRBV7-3	CASSQRLQETQYF
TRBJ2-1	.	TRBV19	CASSIQVPYEQFF
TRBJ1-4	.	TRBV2	CASSVGSTNEKLFF
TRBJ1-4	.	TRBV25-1	CASSEYGTLDEKLFF
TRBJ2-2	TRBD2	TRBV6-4	CASSPSGTRYTGELFF
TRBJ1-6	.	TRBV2	CASSEVPGVSPLHF
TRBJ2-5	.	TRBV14	CASSQAAGSQETQYF
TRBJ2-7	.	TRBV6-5	CASSYSRSYEQYF
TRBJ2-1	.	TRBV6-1	CASSGDVLPVAILYNEQFF
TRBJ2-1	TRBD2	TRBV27	CASWRGGASYNEQFF
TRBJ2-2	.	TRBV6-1	CASSGQSEYTGELFF
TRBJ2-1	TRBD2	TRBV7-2	CASSPRLADNEQFF
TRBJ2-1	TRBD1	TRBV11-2	CASSLTFDRVNEQFF
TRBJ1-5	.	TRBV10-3	CAISERANQPQHF
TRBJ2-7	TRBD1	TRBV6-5	CASSYGGQNSYEQYF
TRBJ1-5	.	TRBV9	CASSVGPGQPQHF
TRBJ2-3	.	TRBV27	CASSSAVYTDTQYF
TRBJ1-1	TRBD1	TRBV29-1	CSVYLGQSTEAFF
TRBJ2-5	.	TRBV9	CASSVALGYQETQYF
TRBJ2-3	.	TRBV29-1	CSVEAGPNTDTQYF
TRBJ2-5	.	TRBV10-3	CATDSGRGHQETQYF
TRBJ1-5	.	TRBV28	CASSSTIFGGGNQPQHF
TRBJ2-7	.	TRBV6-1	CASSETFWYEQYF
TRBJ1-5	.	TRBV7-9	CASSLENQPQHF
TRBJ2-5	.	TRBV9	CASSARLFSETQYF
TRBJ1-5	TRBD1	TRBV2	CASSGGRTGGLTNSNQPQHF
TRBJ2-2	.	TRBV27	CASSAPLASTGELFF
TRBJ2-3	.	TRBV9	CASSDPTDTQYF
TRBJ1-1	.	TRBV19	CASSTGETEAFF